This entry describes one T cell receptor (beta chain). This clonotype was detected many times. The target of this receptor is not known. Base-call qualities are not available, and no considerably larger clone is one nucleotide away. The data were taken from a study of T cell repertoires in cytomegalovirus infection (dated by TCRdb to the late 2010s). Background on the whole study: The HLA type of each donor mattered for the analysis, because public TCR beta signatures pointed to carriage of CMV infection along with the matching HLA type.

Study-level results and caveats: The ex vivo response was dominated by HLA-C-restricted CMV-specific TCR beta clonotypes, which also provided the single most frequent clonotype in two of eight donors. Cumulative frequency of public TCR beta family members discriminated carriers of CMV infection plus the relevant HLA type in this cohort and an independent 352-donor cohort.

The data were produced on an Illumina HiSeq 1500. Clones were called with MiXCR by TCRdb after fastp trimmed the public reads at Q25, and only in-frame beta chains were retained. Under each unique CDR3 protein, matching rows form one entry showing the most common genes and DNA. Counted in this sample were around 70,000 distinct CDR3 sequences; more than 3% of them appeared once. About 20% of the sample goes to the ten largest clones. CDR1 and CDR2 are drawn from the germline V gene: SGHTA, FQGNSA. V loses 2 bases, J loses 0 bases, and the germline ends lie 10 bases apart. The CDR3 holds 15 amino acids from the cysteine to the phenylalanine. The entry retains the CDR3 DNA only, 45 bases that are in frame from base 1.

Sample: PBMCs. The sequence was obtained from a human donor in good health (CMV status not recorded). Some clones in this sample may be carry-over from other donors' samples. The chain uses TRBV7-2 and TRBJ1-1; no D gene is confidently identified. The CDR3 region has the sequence CASSLSRQLNTEAFF. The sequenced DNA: TGTGCCAGCAGCTTAAGTAGACAACTGAACACTGAAGCTTTCTTT. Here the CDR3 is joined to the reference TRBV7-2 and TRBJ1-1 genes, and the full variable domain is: GAGVSQSPSNKVTEKGKDVELRCDPISGHTALYWYRQSLGQGLEFLIYFQGNSAPDKSGLPSDRFSAERTGGSVSTLTIQRTQQEDSAVYLCASSLSRQLNTEAFFGQGTRLTVV.